The source of this T cell receptor (beta chain) is a study of shared clonotypes between healthy human individuals. Whole-study findings and limits: Clonotype sharing across several donors was observed for 4% to 5.5% of naive CD4 clonotypes. Relative to clonotypes present in all four donors, those not shared had lower generation probabilities.

The V gene's germline CDR1 is SGHDN and CDR2 FVKESK. The CDR3 has 13 amino acids. Trimming shortened V by 1 base and J by 3 bases, and 7 bases separated the two germline ends. Concerning this clone itself: The target antigen is unknown.

Using immunoSEQ multiplex PCR, the repertoire was profiled, and TCRdb retains in-frame clones only, with some absent. The sample lists some 740,000 clones, over 90% occurring once. Naive CD8 isolation took CD45RO-negative cells positively selected for CCR7 and excluded terminally differentiated effector memory CD45RA+ cells. This receptor was identified in a man younger than 40 in good health. The chain carries TRBV14 and TRBJ2-7; D remains unclear. Sequencing was carried out using naive CD8+ T cells sorted from blood. CDR3 in amino acids: CASSQAVHYEQYF. The CDR3, as DNA: TGTGCCAGCAGCCAAGCGGTCCACTACGAGCAGTACTTC.